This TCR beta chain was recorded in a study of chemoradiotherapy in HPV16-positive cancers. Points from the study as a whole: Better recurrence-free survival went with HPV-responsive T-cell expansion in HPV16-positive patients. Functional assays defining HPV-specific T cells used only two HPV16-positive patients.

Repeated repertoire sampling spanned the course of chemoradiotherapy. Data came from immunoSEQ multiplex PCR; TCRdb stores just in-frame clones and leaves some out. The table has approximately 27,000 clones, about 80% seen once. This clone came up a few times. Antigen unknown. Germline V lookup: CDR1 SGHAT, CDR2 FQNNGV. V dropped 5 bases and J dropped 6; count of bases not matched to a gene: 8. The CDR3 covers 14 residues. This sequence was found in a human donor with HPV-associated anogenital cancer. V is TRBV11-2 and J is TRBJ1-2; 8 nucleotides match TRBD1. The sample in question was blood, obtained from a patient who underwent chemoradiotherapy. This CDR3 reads CASSITRGRDGYTF. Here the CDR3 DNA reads TGTGCCAGCAGCATAACCAGGGGGCGGGATGGCTACACCTTC. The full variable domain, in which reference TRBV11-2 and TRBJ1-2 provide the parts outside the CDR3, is EAGVAQSPRYKIIEKRQSVAFWCNPISGHATLYWYQQILGQGPKLLIQFQNNGVVDDSQLPKDRFSAERLKGVDSTLKIQPAKLEDSAVYLCASSITRGRDGYTFGSGTRLTVV.